This T cell receptor (beta chain) derives from a study of regulatory T cells in long-lasting Graves disease. In the study overall: Graves' patients who were just diagnosed had used antithyroid drugs for under 3 months.

Arm-PCR of CDR3 regions with iRepertoire HTBI primers generated TCR beta libraries. TCRdb recomputed calls from the multiplex PCR reads with MiXCR, one row per CDR3 protein. The data hold about 450,000 distinct CDR3 sequences, with roughly 15% observed a single time. V was clipped by 2 bases and J by 2 bases, with 16 bases between them. CDR1 is MDHEN and CDR2 is SYDVKM in the germline V gene. This CDR3 region has 17 residues. This clonotype was seen at least ten times. Documented time point: newly diagnosed GD, antithyroid drugs for less than 3 months. PBMCs were the source of the RNA used for TCR sequencing. The same specimen was also included in a second study, on T cells in Graves' hyperthyroidism and ophthalmopathy. That paper notes: Patients were excluded because of uncontrolled infection, other autoimmune disease, pregnancy or lactation. Diagnosis rested on symptoms, serum thyroxine and TRAb, thyroid ultrasound, and orbital computed tomography.

Source: peripheral blood mononuclear cells (PBMCs), taken at new diagnosis, from a patient treated with antithyroid drugs. The clonotype was recovered from a woman in her 30s with Graves disease. V usage is TRBV28 and J usage is TRBJ2-1; the D gene could be TRBD1 or TRBD2 (6 bases each). CDR3 loop: CASSLVITGATYNEQFF. The DNA of the CDR3 is TGTGCCAGCAGTTTAGTGATCACGGGGGCCACCTACAATGAGCAGTTCTTC.